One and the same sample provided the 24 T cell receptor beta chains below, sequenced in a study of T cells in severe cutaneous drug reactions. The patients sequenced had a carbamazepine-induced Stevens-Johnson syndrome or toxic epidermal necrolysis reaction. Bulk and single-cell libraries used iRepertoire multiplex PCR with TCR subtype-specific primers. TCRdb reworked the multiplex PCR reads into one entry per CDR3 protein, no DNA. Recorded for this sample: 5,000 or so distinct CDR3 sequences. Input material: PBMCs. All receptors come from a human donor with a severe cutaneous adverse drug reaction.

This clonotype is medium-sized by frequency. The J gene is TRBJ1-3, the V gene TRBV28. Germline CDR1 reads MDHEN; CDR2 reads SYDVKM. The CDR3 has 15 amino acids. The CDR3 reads CASSLGSTTGNTIYF. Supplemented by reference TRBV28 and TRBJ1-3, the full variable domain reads DVKVTQSSRYLVKRTGEKVFLECVQDMDHENMFWYRQDPGLGLRLIYFSYDVKMKEKGDIPEGYSVSREKKERFSLILESASTNQTSMYLCASSLGSTTGNTIYFGEGSWLTVV.

The CDR3 loop reads CASSQESGLLYNEQFF. The V gene is TRBV4-1, the J gene TRBJ2-1; TCRdb indicates TRBD2, and absent DNA this call remains unverified. Looked up from germline, CDR1 is MGHRA and CDR2 is YSYEKL. This CDR3 has 16 residues.

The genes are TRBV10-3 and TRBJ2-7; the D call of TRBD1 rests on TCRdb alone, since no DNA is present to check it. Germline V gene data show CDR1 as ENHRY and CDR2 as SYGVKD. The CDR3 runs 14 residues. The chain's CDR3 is CAISEGTGVSWQYF.

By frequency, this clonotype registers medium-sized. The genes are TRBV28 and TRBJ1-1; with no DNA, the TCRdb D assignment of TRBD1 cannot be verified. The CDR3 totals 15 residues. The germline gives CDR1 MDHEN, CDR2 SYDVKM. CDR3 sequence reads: CASSPHGQGYTEAFF.

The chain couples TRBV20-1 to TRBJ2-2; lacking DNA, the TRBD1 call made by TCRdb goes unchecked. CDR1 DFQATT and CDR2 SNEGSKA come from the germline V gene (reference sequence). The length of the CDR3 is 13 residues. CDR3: CSERDTNTGELFF.

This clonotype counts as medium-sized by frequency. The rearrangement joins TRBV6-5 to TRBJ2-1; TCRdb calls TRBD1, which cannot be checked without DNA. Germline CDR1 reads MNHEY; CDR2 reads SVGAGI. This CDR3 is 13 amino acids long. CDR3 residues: CASSYSTGAEQFF.

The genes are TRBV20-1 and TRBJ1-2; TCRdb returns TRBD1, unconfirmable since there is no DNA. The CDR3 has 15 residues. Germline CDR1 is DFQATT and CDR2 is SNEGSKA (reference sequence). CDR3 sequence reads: CSAIKPGQGVDGYTF.

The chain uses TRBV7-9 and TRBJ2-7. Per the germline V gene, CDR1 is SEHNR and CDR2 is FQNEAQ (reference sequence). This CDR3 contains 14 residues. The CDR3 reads CASSLGSGFYEQYF.

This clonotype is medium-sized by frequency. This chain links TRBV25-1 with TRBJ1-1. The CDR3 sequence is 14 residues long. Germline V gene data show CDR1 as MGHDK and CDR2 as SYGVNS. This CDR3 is CASSEGQAYTEAFF.

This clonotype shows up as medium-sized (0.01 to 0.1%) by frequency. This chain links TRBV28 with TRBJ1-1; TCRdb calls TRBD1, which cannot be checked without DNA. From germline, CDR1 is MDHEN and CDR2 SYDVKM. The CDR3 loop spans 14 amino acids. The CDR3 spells CASIVTGSDTEAFF.

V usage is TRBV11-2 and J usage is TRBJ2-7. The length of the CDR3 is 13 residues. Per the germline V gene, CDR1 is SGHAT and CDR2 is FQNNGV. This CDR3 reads CASSFGVSYEQYF.

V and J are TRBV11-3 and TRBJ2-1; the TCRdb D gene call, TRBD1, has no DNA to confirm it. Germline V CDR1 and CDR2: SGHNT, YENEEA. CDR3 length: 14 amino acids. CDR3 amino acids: CASSERQGYNEQFF. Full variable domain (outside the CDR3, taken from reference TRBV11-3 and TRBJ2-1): EAGVVQSPRYKIIEKKQPVAFWCNPISGHNTLYWYLQNLGQGPELLIRYENEEAVDDSQLPKDRFSAERLKGVDSTLKIQPAELGDSAVYLCASSERQGYNEQFFGPGTRLTVL.

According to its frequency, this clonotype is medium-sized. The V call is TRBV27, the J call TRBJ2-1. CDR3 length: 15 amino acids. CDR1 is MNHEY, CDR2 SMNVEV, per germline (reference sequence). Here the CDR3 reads CASSFNGEIYNEQFF.

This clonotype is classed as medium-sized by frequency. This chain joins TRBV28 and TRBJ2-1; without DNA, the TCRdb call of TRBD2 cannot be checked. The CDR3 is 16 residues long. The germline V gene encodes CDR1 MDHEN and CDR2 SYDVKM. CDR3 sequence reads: CASSLLTSGRDNEQFF.

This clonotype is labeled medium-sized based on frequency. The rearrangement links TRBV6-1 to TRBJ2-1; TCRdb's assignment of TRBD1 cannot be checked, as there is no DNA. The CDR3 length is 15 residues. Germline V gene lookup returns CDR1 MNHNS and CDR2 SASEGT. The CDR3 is CASTSGTRDANEQFF.

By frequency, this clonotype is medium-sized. CDR3 protein: CASSYAEGTEAFF. The genes are TRBV6-5 and TRBJ1-1. The CDR3 contains 13 residues. CDR1 is MNHEY, CDR2 SVGAGI, per germline.

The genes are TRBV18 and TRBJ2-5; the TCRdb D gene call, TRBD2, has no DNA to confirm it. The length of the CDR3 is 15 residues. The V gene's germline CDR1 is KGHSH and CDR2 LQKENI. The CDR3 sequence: CASSPGLAGTETQYF. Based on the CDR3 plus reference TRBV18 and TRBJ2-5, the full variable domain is NAGVMQNPRHLVRRRGQEARLRCSPMKGHSHVYWYRQLPEEGLKFMVYLQKENIIDESGMPKERFSAEFPKEGPSILRIQQVVRGDSAAYFCASSPGLAGTETQYFGPGTRLLVL.

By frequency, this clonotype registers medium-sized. The CDR3 sequence is CASSFGWGTDTQYF. V is TRBV27 and J is TRBJ2-3. Looked up from germline, CDR1 is MNHEY and CDR2 is SMNVEV (reference sequence). This CDR3 has 14 amino acids.

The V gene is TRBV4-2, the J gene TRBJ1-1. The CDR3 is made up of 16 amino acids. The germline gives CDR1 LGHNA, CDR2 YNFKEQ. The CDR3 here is CASSQGNEGRNTEAFF.

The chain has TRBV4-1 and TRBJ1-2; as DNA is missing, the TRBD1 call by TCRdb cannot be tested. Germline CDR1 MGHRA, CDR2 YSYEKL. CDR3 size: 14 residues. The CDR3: CASSLLQGGDGYTF.

CDR3: CASSRLGTVYEQYF. The V call is TRBV28, the J call TRBJ2-7; with no DNA, the TCRdb D assignment of TRBD2 cannot be verified. The CDR3 runs 14 residues. The germline V gene encodes CDR1 MDHEN and CDR2 SYDVKM.

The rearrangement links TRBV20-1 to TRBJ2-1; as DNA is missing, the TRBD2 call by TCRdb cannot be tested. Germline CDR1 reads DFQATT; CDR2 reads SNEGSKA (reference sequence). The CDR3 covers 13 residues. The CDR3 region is CSPPGLGSGEQFF.

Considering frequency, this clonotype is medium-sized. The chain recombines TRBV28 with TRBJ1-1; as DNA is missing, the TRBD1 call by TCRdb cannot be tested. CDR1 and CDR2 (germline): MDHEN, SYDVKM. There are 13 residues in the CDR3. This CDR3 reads CASSPGGVTEAFF.

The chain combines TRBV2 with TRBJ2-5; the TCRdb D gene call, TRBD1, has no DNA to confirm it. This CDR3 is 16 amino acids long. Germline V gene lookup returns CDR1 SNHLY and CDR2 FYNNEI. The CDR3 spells CASSEGLQKGVETQYF.